This TCR beta chain originates from a study of shared clonotypes between healthy human individuals. This CDR3 comprises 11 residues. CDR1 and CDR2 (germline): MNHEY, SVGAGI. The V and J ends lost 4 bases and 7 bases respectively, with 7 bases between them. It was at deep level that the assay was run. Assay: immunoSEQ multiplex PCR; the TCRdb copy retains only in-frame clones and omits some. This sample has around 990,000 clones; 70% to 80% occur once, and the top ten carry 0.85% to 1%. The rearrangement uses TRBV6-5 and TRBJ1-1, with D hard to call. This TCR was recovered from a man younger than 30 in good health. Some clones in this sample may be carry-over from other donors' samples. Specimen: memory CD4+ T cells from PBMCs. Subset reported: CD45RA-negative fraction. CDR3 DNA sequence: TGTGCCAGCAGTTTTAATTTTGAAGCTTTCTTT. Encoded protein: CASSFNFEAFF.